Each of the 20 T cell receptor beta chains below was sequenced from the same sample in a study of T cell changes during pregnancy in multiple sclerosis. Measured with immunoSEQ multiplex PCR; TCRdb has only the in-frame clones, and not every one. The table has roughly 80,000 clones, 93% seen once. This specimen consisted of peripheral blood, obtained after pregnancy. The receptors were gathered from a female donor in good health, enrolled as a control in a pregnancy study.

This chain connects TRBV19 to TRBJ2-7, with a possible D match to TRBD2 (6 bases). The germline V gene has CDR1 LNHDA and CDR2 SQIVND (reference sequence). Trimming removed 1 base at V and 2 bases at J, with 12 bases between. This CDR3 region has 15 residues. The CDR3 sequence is CASSIAGGNPYEQYF. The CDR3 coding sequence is TGTGCCAGTAGTATAGCAGGCGGGAACCCCTACGAGCAGTACTTC.

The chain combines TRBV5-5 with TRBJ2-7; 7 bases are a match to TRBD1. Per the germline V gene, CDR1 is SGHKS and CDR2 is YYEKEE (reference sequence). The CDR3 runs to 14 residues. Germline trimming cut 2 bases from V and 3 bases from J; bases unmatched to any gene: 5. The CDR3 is CASSLGAGGYEQYF. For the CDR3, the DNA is TGTGCCAGCAGCTTAGGGGCAGGGGGCTACGAGCAGTACTTC.

Written as DNA, the CDR3 is TGTGCCAGCTCAGGGCAGAGCGGCTACTCCTACAATGAGCAGTTCTTC. This gives the protein CASSGQSGYSYNEQFF. The genes are TRBV18 and TRBJ2-1, with D possibly matching TRBD2 (5 bases). This CDR3 contains 16 residues. The V end was cut by 5 bases, the J end by 0 bases, with 14 bases between. Germline V gene lookup returns CDR1 KGHSH and CDR2 LQKENI.

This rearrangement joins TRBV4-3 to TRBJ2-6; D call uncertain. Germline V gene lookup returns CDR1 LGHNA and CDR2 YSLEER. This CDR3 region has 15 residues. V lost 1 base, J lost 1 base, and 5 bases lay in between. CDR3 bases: TGCGCCAGCAGCCAAGTCTATTCTGGGGCCAACGTCCTGACTTTC. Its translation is CASSQVYSGANVLTF.

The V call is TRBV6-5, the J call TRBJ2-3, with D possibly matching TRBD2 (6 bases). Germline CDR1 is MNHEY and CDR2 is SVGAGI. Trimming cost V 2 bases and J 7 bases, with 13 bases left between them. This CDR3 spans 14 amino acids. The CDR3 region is CASSYTWDLNTQYF. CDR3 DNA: TGTGCCAGCAGTTACACTTGGGACTTGAATACGCAGTATTTT.

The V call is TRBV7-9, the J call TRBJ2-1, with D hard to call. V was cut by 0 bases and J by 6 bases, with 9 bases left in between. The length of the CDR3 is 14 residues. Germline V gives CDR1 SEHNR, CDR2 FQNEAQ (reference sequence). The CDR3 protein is CASSLAALSNEQFF. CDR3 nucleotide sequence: TGTGCCAGCAGCTTAGCGGCATTATCCAATGAGCAGTTCTTC.

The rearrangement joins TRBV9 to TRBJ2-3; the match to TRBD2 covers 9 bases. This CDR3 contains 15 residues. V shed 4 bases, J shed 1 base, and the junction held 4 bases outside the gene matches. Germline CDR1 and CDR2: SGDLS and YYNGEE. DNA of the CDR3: TGTGCCAGCAGCCCCCGACTAGCGGGCACAGATACGCAGTATTTT. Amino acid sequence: CASSPRLAGTDTQYF.

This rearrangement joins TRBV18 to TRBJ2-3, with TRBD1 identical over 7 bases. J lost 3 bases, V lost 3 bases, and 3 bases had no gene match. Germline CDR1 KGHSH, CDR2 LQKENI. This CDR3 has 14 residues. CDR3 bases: TGTGCCAGCTCACCCAGACAGGGAACAGATACGCAGTATTTT. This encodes CASSPRQGTDTQYF.

DNA of the CDR3: TGTGCCAGCAGTCAGAGGTTGGAGACCCAGTACTTC. Translated, it gives CASSQRLETQYF. V gene TRBV7-2 combines with J gene TRBJ2-5; D not certain. Trimming took 6 bases from V and 5 from J, leaving 10 bases between them. This CDR3 has 12 residues. Germline-derived CDR1 and CDR2 are SGHTA and FQGNSA. Combining the CDR3 with reference TRBV7-2 and TRBJ2-5 gives the whole variable domain GAGVSQSPSNKVTEKGKDVELRCDPISGHTALYWYRQSLGQGLEFLIYFQGNSAPDKSGLPSDRFSAERTGGSVSTLTIQRTQQEDSAVYLCASSQRLETQYFGPGTRLLVL.

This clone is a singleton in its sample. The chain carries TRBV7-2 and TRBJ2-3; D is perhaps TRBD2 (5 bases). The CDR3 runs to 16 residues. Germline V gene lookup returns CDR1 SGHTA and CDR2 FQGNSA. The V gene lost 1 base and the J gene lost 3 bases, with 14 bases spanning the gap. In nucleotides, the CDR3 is TGTGCCAGCAGCTTAGGGGTAGGGCGGGCGACAGATACGCAGTATTTT. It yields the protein CASSLGVGRATDTQYF. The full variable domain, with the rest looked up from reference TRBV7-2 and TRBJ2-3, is GAGVSQSPSNKVTEKGKDVELRCDPISGHTALYWYRQSLGQGLEFLIYFQGNSAPDKSGLPSDRFSAERTGGSVSTLTIQRTQQEDSAVYLCASSLGVGRATDTQYFGPGTRLTVL.

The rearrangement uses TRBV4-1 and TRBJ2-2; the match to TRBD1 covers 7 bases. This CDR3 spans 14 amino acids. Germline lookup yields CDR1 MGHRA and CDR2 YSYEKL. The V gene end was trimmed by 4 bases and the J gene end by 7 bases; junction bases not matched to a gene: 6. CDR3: CASSRGQEYGELFF. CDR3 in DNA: TGCGCCAGCAGCCGCGGACAGGAATACGGGGAGCTGTTTTTT.

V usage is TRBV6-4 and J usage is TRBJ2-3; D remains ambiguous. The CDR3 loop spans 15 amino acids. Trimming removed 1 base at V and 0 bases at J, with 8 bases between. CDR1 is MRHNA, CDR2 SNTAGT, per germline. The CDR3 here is CASSDYSSSTDTQYF. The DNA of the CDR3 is TGTGCCAGCAGTGACTACTCGTCTAGCACAGATACGCAGTATTTT.

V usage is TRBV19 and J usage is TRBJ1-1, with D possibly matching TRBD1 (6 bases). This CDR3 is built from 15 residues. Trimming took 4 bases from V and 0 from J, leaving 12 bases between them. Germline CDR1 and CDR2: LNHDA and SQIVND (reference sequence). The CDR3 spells CASSKNRVMNTEAFF. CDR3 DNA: TGTGCCAGTAGTAAAAACAGGGTGATGAACACTGAAGCTTTCTTT.

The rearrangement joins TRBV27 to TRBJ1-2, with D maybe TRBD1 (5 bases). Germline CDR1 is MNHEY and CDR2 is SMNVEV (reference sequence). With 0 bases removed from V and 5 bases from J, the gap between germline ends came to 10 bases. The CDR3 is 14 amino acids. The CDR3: CASSLSIAGYGYTF. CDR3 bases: TGTGCCAGCAGTTTATCGATAGCAGGGTATGGCTACACCTTC.

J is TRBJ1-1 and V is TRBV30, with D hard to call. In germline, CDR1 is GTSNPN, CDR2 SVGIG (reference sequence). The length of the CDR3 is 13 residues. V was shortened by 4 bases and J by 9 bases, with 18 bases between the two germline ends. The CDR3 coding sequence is TGTGCCTGGAAGCTGGTAGGAGCCTACCAAGCTTTCTTT. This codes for CAWKLVGAYQAFF.

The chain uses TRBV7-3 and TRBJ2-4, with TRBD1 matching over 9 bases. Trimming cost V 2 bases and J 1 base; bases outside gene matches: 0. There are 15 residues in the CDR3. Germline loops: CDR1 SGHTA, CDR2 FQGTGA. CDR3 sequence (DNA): TGTGCCAGCAGCTTAGGACAGGGGGCCAAAAACATTCAGTACTTC. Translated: CASSLGQGAKNIQYF.

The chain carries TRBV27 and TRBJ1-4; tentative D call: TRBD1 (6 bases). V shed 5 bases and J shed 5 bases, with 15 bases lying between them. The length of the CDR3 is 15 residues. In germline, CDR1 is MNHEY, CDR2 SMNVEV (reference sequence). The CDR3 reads CASSPSTGVNEKLFF. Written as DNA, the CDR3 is TGTGCCAGCAGTCCGTCGACAGGAGTGAATGAAAAACTGTTTTTT. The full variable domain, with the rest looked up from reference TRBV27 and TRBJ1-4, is EAQVTQNPRYLITVTGKKLTVTCSQNMNHEYMSWYRQDPGLGLRQIYYSMNVEVTDKGDVPEGYKVSRKEKRNFPLILESPSPNQTSLYFCASSPSTGVNEKLFFGSGTQLSVL.

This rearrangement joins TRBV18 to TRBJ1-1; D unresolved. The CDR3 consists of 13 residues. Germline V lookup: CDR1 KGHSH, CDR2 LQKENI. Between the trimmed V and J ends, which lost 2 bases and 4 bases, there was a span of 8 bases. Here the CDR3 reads CASSPNTVTEAFF. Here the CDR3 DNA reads TGTGCCAGCTCACCAAACACAGTCACTGAAGCTTTCTTT.

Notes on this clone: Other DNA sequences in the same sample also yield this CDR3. DNA of the CDR3: TGTGCCAGCAGTGAATTAGCGGGCTCCTACAATGAGCAGTTCTTC. It yields the protein CASSELAGSYNEQFF. The chain recombines TRBV6-1 with TRBJ2-1, with 7 bases aligning to TRBD2. This CDR3 comprises 15 residues. The germline CDR1 and CDR2 sequences are MNHNS and SASEGT. Unmatched junction bases numbered 1, after V lost 2 bases and J lost 0 bases.

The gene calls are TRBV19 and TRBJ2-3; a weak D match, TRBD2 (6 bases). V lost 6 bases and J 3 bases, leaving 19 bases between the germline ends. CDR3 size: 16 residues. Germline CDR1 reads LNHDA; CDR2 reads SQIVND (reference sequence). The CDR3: CASSPRLPRETDTQYF. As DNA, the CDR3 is TGTGCCAGTAGCCCCCGGTTGCCCCGGGAGACAGATACGCAGTATTTT.